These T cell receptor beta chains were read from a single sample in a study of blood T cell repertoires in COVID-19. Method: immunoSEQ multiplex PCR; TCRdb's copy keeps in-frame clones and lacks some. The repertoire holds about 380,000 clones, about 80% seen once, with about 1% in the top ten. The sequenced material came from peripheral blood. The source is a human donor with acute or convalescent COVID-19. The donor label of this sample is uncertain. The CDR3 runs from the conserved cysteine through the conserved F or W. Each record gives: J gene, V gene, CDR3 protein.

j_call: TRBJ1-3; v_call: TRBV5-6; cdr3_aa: CASSFEGRTGNTIYF
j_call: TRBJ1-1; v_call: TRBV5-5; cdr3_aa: CASSLQRGGNTEAFF
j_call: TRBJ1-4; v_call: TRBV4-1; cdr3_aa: CASSQTPPLGEKLFF
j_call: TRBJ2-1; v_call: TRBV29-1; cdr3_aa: CSVLTSGIRNEQFF
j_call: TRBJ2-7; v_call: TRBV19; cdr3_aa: CASSIATTGAHEQYF
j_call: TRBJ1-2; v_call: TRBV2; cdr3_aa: CASRGATYGYTF
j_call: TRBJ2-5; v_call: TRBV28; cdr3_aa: CASSNPVGTVKETQYF
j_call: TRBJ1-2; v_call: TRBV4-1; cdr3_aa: CASSRDSANYGYTF
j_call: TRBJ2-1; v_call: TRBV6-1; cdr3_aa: CASSDLLAGRTYNEQFF
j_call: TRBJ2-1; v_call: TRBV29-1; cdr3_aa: CSVRTRGAYNEQFF
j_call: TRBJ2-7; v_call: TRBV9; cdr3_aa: CASSETATPRSEQYF
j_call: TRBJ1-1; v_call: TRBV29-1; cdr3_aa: CSALTGNTEAFF
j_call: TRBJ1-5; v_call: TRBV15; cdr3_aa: CATSRTTAGINQPQHF
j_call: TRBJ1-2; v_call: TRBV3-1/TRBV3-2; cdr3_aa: CASSPEGRNYGYTF
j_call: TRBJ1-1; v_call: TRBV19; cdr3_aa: CASSISYTEAFF
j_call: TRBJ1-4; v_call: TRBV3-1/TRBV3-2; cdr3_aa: CASSQGTGRGGEKLFF
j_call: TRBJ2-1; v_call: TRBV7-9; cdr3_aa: CASSLSGGSYNEQFF
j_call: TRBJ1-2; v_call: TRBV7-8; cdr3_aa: CASSIGQVPTNYGYTF
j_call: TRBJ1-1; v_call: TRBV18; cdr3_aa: CASSPHSVNRATPNTEAFF
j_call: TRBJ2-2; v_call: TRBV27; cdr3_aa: CASSLSNIAGGTGELFF
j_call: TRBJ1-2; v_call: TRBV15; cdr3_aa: CATSRDPAKTGEGYTF
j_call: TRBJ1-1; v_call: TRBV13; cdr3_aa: CASSARQGAEAFF
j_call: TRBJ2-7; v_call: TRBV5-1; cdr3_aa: CASSLTSGINYEQYF
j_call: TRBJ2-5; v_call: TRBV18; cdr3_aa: CASSPPGLAGGSPRETQYF
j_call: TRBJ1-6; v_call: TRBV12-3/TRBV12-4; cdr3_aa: CASNTEGNSPLHF
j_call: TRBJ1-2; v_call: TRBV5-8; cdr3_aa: CASSVYRGPWLF
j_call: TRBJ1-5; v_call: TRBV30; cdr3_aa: CAWSQGALNQPQHF